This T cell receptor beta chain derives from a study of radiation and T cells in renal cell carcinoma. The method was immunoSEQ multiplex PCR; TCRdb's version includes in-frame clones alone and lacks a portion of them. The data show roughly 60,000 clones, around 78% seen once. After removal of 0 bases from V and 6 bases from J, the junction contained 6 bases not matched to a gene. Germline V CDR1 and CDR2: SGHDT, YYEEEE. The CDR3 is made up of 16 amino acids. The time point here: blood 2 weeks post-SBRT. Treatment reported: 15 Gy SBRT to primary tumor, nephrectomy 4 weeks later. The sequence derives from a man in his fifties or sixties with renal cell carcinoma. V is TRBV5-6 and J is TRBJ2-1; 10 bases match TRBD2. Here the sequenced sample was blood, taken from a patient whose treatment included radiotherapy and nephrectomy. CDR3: CASSLGWTSGPNEQFF. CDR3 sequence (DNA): TGTGCCAGCAGCTTGGGATGGACTAGCGGTCCCAATGAGCAGTTCTTC.